The entry that follows covers one T cell receptor (beta chain) sequence. The antigen is not known. The repertoire was sequenced with immunoSEQ multiplex PCR; TCRdb's copy has only in-frame clones and lacks some. The sample lists roughly 30,000 clones, roughly 82% occurring once. The blood sample was taken during the colonoscopy visit. The sample comes from a study of pediatric ulcerative colitis. Study-level findings and limits: Compared with controls, ulcerative colitis showed greater blood-rectum clone sharing. In rectum, acute severe colitis had expanded clones and less diversity.

This TCR was recovered from a boy younger than 18 with severe ulcerative colitis. The sample was blood.

The CDR3 DNA reads as TGTGCCAGCATGGGAGGAGGTCGAAACATTCAGTACTTC. Translated, it gives CASMGGGRNIQYF. This chain uses TRBV6-6 with TRBJ2-4, with D perhaps TRBD2 (6 bases). Germline loops: CDR1 MNHNY, CDR2 SVGAGI (reference sequence). CDR3 length: 13 residues. V lost 7 bases and J lost 6, with 13 bases in between.